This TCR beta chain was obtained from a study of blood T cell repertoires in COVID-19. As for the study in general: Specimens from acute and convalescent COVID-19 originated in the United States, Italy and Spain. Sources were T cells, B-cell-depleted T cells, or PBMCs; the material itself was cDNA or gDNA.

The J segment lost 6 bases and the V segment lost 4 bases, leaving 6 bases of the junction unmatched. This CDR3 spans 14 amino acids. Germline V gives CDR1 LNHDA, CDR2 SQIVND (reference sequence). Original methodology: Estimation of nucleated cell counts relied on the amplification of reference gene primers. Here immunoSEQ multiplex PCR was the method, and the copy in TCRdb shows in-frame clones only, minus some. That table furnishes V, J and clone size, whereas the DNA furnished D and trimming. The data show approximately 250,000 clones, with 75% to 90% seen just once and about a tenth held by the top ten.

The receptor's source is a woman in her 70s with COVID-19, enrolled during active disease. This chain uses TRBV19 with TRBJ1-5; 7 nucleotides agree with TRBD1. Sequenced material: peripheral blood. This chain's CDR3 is CASSTPGQSQPQHF. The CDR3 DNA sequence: TGTGCCAGTAGTACGCCGGGACAGAGTCAGCCCCAGCATTTT.